The following is a T cell receptor beta chain sequence with its context. What it binds is not known. Coverage ceases 3 residues before the CDR3 finishes, and the germline J gene fills in the end. The data were taken from a study of T cells in women clearing cervical HPV infection. Overall study results and limits: Repertoire richness, not evenness, was significantly elevated in CIN3+ cases versus controls.

The method was immunoSEQ multiplex PCR; TCRdb's version includes in-frame clones alone and lacks a portion of them. The table gives roughly 31,000 clones; the top ten clones make up approximately 7.5% of it. V lost 6 bases, J lost 5 bases, and 23 bases lay in between. Per germline, CDR1 SNHLY and CDR2 FYNNEI. This CDR3 contains 16 residues. The rearrangement uses TRBV2 and TRBJ2-7; TRBD1 is a possible D gene (5 bases). The sequence was collected from a woman aged 18 to 69 with a cervical HPV16 infection that either progressed to CIN3+ or cleared (not recorded which). Sequenced input: blood buffy coat. CDR3 sequence reads: CASSDSVGLIPHEQYF. The CDR3 bases that were read are TGTGCCAGCAGCGACTCAGTGGGGCTCATTCCCCACGAG.